The rows below give T cell receptor beta chains drawn from one sample of a study of blood T cell repertoires in COVID-19. The data were produced by immunoSEQ multiplex PCR, yet TCRdb's version contains in-frame clones alone and is incomplete. The table shows about 200,000 clones, with around nine tenths occurring only once. The sample taken for sequencing was peripheral blood. The receptors come from a man between 60 and 75 years old who had recovered from COVID-19. Both conserved end residues are trimmed from each CDR3.

TRBJ1-1 TRBV7-2 ASSLGVRPEAF
TRBJ1-2 TRBV12-3/TRBV12-4 ASSFRGSGGYT
TRBJ1-2 TRBV30 AWNHPTGSHGYT
TRBJ2-1 TRBV19 ATARGGYNEQF
TRBJ1-4 TRBV19 ASSAWGIGTGDEKLF
TRBJ1-2 TRBV5-1 ASSLDDRGRTYGYT
TRBJ2-7 TRBV7-2 ASSLAFGSYEQY
TRBJ2-7 TRBV2 ASSLGGFGYEQY
TRBJ2-5 TRBV14 ASSPTTYQETQY
TRBJ1-5 TRBV7-8 ASSSRQGNNQPQH
TRBJ2-7 TRBV5-1 ASSGGPTGSYEQY
TRBJ2-1 TRBV3-1/TRBV3-2 ASSQDPPGGADHEQF
TRBJ2-1 TRBV3-1/TRBV3-2 ASSRSGGASGEQF
TRBJ1-5 TRBV7-2 ASSVQQNQPQH
TRBJ2-5 TRBV9 ASSVGTGGVQETQY
TRBJ2-2 TRBV10-2 ASSVRSGRANTGELF
TRBJ2-3 TRBV5-1 ASSPGGTHRTDTQY
TRBJ1-1 TRBV19 ASSAIRDSYMNTEAF
TRBJ1-5 TRBV12-3/TRBV12-4 ASSLALNQPQH
TRBJ2-7 TRBV19 ASSIGRGTGEQY
TRBJ1-3 TRBV7-6 ASRLGGSEHSGNTIY
TRBJ1-1 TRBV3-1/TRBV3-2 ASSQDEGEAF
TRBJ1-1 TRBV7-3 ASSPPDRARSEAF
TRBJ2-5 TRBV10-2 ASGLAVKETQY
TRBJ2-4 TRBV5-4 ASSLGGGGENIQY